The 9 T cell receptor beta chains below come from one sample, sequenced in a study of Tregs in tolerant kidney transplant recipients (dated by TCRdb to the late 2010s). The label giving this sample's time point can be read as: blood sample drawn before combined kidney and bone marrow transplant. The library relied on the immunoSEQ multiplex PCR assay. Held by TCRdb, this immuneACCESS table contains in-frame sequences only and omits some clones. Under half of the omission traces to an unresolved V gene where checked; the cause of the rest is unknown. The sample data list 50,000 to 75,000 clones, and roughly 98% of these were observed just once. Approximately 0.36% of the sample belongs to the ten largest clones. The sample in question was Tregs from blood, obtained before the transplant. The source is a human donor who received a combined kidney and bone marrow transplant.

V gene TRBV11-3 combines with J gene TRBJ2-1; 8 bases map to TRBD2. Germline V gene sequence: CDR1 SGHNT, CDR2 YENEEA. This CDR3 is built from 16 residues. V lost 4 bases, J lost 0 bases, and 5 bases stayed unmatched. CDR3 protein: CASSSESGSSYNEQFF. CDR3 sequence (DNA): TGTGCCAGCAGCTCCGAAAGCGGGAGCTCCTACAATGAGCAGTTCTTC.

The genes are TRBV20-1 and TRBJ1-2, with D hard to call. CDR3 length equals 11 residues. V lost 6 bases to trimming and J lost 3 bases, with 8 bases between them. The germline CDR1 and CDR2 sequences are DFQATT and SNEGSKA (reference sequence). CDR3 DNA sequence: TGCAGTGCCCGGGATGACTATGGCTACACCTTC. Protein product: CSARDDYGYTF.

V and J are TRBV7-6 and TRBJ2-3; 9 bases are a match to TRBD2. Losses at the gene ends were 2 bases for V and 2 bases for J; bases not matched to a gene: 11. Germline V gene lookup returns CDR1 SGHVS and CDR2 FNYEAQ. The CDR3 spans 18 residues. CDR3 nucleotide sequence: TGTGCCAGCAGCTTAACAATGGGGGGCGGGAGGGCCACAGATACGCAGTATTTT. It specifies CASSLTMGGGRATDTQYF. The full variable domain, in which reference TRBV7-6 and TRBJ2-3 provide the parts outside the CDR3, is GAGVSQSPRYKVTKRGQDVALRCDPISGHVSLYWYRQALGQGPEFLTYFNYEAQQDKSGLPNDRFSAERPEGSISTLTIQRTEQRDSAMYRCASSLTMGGGRATDTQYFGPGTRLTVL.

The J gene is TRBJ2-7, the V gene TRBV6-4; D remains ambiguous. The CDR3 spans 10 residues. CDR1 and CDR2 (germline): MRHNA, SNTAGT. The V and J ends lost 5 bases and 5 bases respectively, with 4 bases between them. DNA for the CDR3: TGTGCCAGCAGTCCTCACGAGCAGTACTTC. Protein: CASSPHEQYF.

The count of this clone is one. The J gene is TRBJ2-1, the V gene TRBV11-3; a possible D gene is TRBD2 (5 bases). This CDR3 comprises 15 residues. Germline lookup yields CDR1 SGHNT and CDR2 YENEEA. V gave up 0 bases and J gave up 4 bases, with 10 bases separating them. The CDR3 nucleotides are TGTGCCAGCAGCTTAGACTTACGCGGGTACAATGAGCAGTTCTTC. As protein: CASSLDLRGYNEQFF.

This clone has only one observation. The chain has TRBV29-1 and TRBJ2-3; no reliable D call. V dropped 3 bases and J dropped 8 bases, with 6 bases sitting between them. Germline V gene sequence: CDR1 SQVTM, CDR2 ANQGSEA. CDR3 size: 10 residues. CDR3 amino acids: CSVDKSTQYF. As DNA, the CDR3 is TGCAGCGTTGATAAGAGTACGCAGTATTTT.

The chain joins TRBV7-3 to TRBJ2-1, with TRBD2 as a possible D gene (6 bases). Germline-derived CDR1 and CDR2 are SGHTA and FQGTGA. Trimming removed 5 bases at V and 6 bases at J, with 23 bases between. CDR3 length: 17 amino acids. CDR3 in DNA: TGTGCCAGCAGCCCCCGCGGTGGGGGGTGGGGTTTCAATGAGCAGTTCTTC. Translating gives CASSPRGGGWGFNEQFF.

About this clone itself: This same CDR3 is encoded by further DNA sequences in the sample. This chain joins TRBV7-3 and TRBJ1-2, with D maybe TRBD1 (5 bases). Trimming stripped 4 bases from V and 8 bases from J, with 17 bases between. CDR1 is SGHTA and CDR2 is FQGTGA in the germline V gene. The CDR3 loop spans 14 amino acids. CDR3 in DNA: TGTGCCAGCAGCTCTCAGGGTGGACTAGGCGGCTACACCTTC. Residues: CASSSQGGLGGYTF.

CDR3 loop: CASSLSGMEETQYF. In nucleotides, the CDR3 is TGCGCCAGCAGCTTAAGCGGGATGGAAGAGACCCAGTACTTC. The genes are TRBV5-1 and TRBJ2-5; 7 bases agree with TRBD2. The junction had 4 bases not matched to a gene; V was cut back by 2 bases and J by 3 bases. Per germline, CDR1 SGHRS and CDR2 YFSETQ. This CDR3 comprises 14 residues.